This entry features one TCR beta chain sequence. The donors, all healthy, were Caucasians living in Russia, aged 6 to 90. The sample is drawn from a study of blood T cells in healthy people across ages. Combining a sample-barcoded 5' primer with a J-beta primer mix, a second PCR ran for about 7 to 11 cycles. Tagging of each cDNA molecule was performed by a template-switch adaptor with 12 random nucleotides. TCRdb recomputed calls from the 5' RACE reads with MiXCR, one row per CDR3 protein. Among more than 1.4 million distinct CDR3 sequences listed, around two fifths were seen once. The V gene end was trimmed by 2 bases and the J gene end by 10 bases; junction bases not matched to a gene: 10. The CDR3 totals 15 residues. CDR1 and CDR2 from the germline V gene are DFQATT and SNEGSKA (reference sequence).

The TCR originated in a woman in her late teens or twenties in good health. The sample consisted of blood. The chain uses TRBV20-1 and TRBJ2-1, with TRBD2 identical over 11 bases. CDR3 amino acids: CSARSGTSGTGEQFF. The CDR3 nucleotides are TGCAGTGCTAGATCCGGGACTAGCGGCACGGGGGAGCAGTTCTTC.